These 5 T cell receptor beta chains came from one sample sequenced in a study of T cells in Graves' hyperthyroidism and ophthalmopathy. Amplification of TCR beta CDR3 regions was performed using RNA transcripts as template. HTBI primers were used for first-round RT-PCR of the TCR CDR3. MiXCR, run by TCRdb on the multiplex PCR reads, gives a single entry per CDR3 protein. There are 600,000 to 650,000 distinct CDR3 sequences in the sample; less than 25% occur only once, and under 35% lies in the top ten. Material: blood. Receptors were obtained from a man aged 30 to 39 with Graves' ophthalmopathy.

This clonotype appeared a single time. This chain links TRBV2 with TRBJ2-2; 10 positions agree with TRBD2. This CDR3 contains 16 residues. The V gene's germline CDR1 is SNHLY and CDR2 FYNNEI. J was trimmed by 0 bases and V by 10 bases; bases with no gene match: 8. The CDR3, as DNA: TGTGCCACAGGGGGTAGCGGGAGGTCGAACACCGGGGAGCTGTTTTTT. It codes for CATGGSGRSNTGELFF. Combining the CDR3 with reference TRBV2 and TRBJ2-2 gives the whole variable domain EPEVTQTPSHQVTQMGQEVILRCVPISNHLYFYWYRQILGQKVEFLVSFYNNEISEKSEIFDDQFSVERPDGSNFTLKIRSTKLEDSAMYFCATGGSGRSNTGELFFGEGSRLTVL.

V and J are TRBV19 and TRBJ2-1; 13 positions match TRBD2. V was pared by 6 bases and J by 6 bases, with 11 bases of the junction left unmatched. This CDR3 comprises 17 residues. Germline V gene sequence: CDR1 LNHDA, CDR2 SQIVND (reference sequence). The DNA for the CDR3 is TGTGCCAGTAGCCCCACTAGCGGGAGGGCCGGGGCCAATGAGCAGTTCTTC. Translated: CASSPTSGRAGANEQFF.

This clonotype came up a few times. The chain links TRBV19 to TRBJ2-5; 12 nucleotides agree with TRBD2. Germline CDR1 is LNHDA and CDR2 is SQIVND (reference sequence). V lost 5 bases to trimming and J lost 2 bases; unmatched junction nucleotides: 12. The CDR3 runs 18 residues. DNA for the CDR3: TGTGCCAGTAGTCCAGGACTAGCGGGGCTACGCGTACAAGAGACCCAGTACTTC. It yields the protein CASSPGLAGLRVQETQYF.

The table lists this clonotype with many counts. This rearrangement joins TRBV2 to TRBJ2-1, with TRBD1 matching over 10 bases. This CDR3 is built from 17 residues. V trimming: 6 bases; J trimming: 7 bases; junction bases outside the gene matches: 15. Germline V gives CDR1 SNHLY, CDR2 FYNNEI. The CDR3 bases are TGTGCCAGCAGCCCTAAGATCGACAGGGGGCATGGTAATGAGCAGTTCTTC. This gives the protein CASSPKIDRGHGNEQFF.

There are a few counts of this clonotype. This rearrangement joins TRBV4-1 to TRBJ1-1, with no clear D. V gave up 1 base and J gave up 6 bases, with 6 bases separating them. Germline assignment: CDR1 MGHRA and CDR2 YSYEKL. This CDR3 contains 12 residues. In DNA form, the CDR3 reads TGCGCCAGCAGCCAAGGTAACGCTGAAGCTTTCTTT. It is translated as CASSQGNAEAFF.